This is a list of T cell receptor beta chains from one sample in a study of shared clonotypes between healthy human individuals. Only in-frame clones appear in the TCRdb table, and some are missing; sequencing was by immunoSEQ multiplex PCR. There are 2 million to 2.5 million clones in the sample; 90% to 95% occur only once, and 0.39% lies in the top ten. Sequencing was carried out using naive CD4+ T cells from PBMCs. These receptor sequences come from a man aged 18 to 30 in good health. Some clones in this sample may be carry-over from other donors' samples. Both conserved end residues are part of each CDR3. The order of the fields is D gene, clone size, V gene, J gene, CDR3 protein, CDR3 DNA. A D gene is named only where the DNA matches it firmly. The size field is filled for only some rows; it gives once, few, many or a size class.

TRBD1	NA	TRBV4-1	TRBJ1-4	CASSQERTGGEKLFF	TGCGCCAGCAGCCAAGAGAGAACAGGGGGGGAAAAACTGTTTTTT
TRBD1	NA	TRBV2	TRBJ1-4	CASRLSGTGLVKLFF	TGTGCCAGCAGGCTTTCCGGGACAGGGTTAGTAAAACTGTTTTTT
NA	NA	TRBV19	TRBJ2-1	CASSISLSSYNEQFF	TGTGCCAGTAGTATAAGCCTGAGCTCCTACAATGAGCAGTTCTTC
NA	NA	TRBV4-2	TRBJ1-3	CASSRAYSSGNTIYF	TGTGCCAGCAGCCGCGCTTACAGCTCTGGAAACACCATATATTTT
NA	NA	TRBV10-3	TRBJ2-7	CASGLREGSYEQYF	TGTGCCTCCGGGCTTCGCGAAGGCAGCTACGAGCAGTACTTC
NA	NA	TRBV4-3	TRBJ1-1	CASSQAPWGEAFF	TGCGCCAGCAGCCAAGCCCCATGGGGGGAAGCTTTCTTT
NA	NA	TRBV13	TRBJ2-7	CASSFPESRPKPYEQYF	TGTGCCAGCAGCTTCCCCGAATCCCGCCCCAAACCCTACGAGCAGTACTTC
TRBD1	NA	TRBV5-1	TRBJ1-2	CASSLVTGGLDGYTF	TGCGCCAGCAGCTTGGTGACAGGGGGGTTGGATGGCTACACCTTC
NA	once	TRBV30	TRBJ1-2	CAWSVGVNYGYTF	TGTGCCTGGAGTGTAGGGGTTAACTATGGCTACACCTTC
TRBD2	NA	TRBV5-4	TRBJ2-1	CASSLKLTAGGAFDEQFF	TGTGCCAGCAGCTTGAAGTTAACGGCGGGAGGAGCATTTGATGAGCAGTTCTTC
TRBD2	NA	TRBV7-8	TRBJ2-7	CASSPARLAGAYEQYF	TGTGCCAGCAGCCCCGCCCGACTAGCGGGAGCCTACGAGCAGTACTTC
NA	NA	TRBV4-1	TRBJ1-4	CASSQQDFPNEKLFF	TGCGCCAGCAGCCAACAGGATTTCCCGAATGAAAAACTGTTTTTT
NA	NA	TRBV19	TRBJ1-5	CASRLTADRYSNQPQHF	TGTGCCAGTAGGTTGACAGCCGACCGGTATAGCAATCAGCCCCAGCATTTT
NA	NA	TRBV6-5	TRBJ2-5	CASMAGTQQETQYF	TGTGCCAGCATGGCTGGGACACAACAAGAGACCCAGTACTTC
TRBD2	NA	TRBV28	TRBJ2-7	CASSRRTSGMAYEQYF	TGTGCCAGCAGCCGACGGACTAGCGGGATGGCCTACGAGCAGTACTTC
TRBD2	NA	TRBV4-2	TRBJ2-1	CASSQRIPGTSSTEQFF	TGTGCCAGCAGCCAGCGTATCCCCGGGACTAGCAGCACTGAGCAGTTCTTC
TRBD1	NA	TRBV29-1	TRBJ2-5	CSVDTGVQETQYF	TGCAGCGTTGACACAGGGGTACAAGAGACCCAGTACTTC
NA	NA	TRBV2	TRBJ1-4	CASSRRTGEKLFF	TGTGCCAGCAGCCGGAGAACGGGAGAAAAACTGTTTTTT
NA	NA	TRBV5-4	TRBJ1-5	CASSLDGDRNQPQHF	TGTGCCAGCAGCTTGGACGGGGACCGCAATCAGCCCCAGCATTTT
NA	NA	TRBV5-1	TRBJ2-7	CASSLWDSGPTSYEQYF	TGCGCCAGCAGCTTGTGGGATAGCGGTCCCACCTCCTACGAGCAGTACTTC
TRBD2	NA	TRBV7-6	TRBJ2-2	CASSSRTSDTLGELFF	TGTGCCAGCAGCAGCCGGACTAGCGACACCCTGGGGGAGCTGTTTTTT
TRBD2	NA	TRBV27	TRBJ2-2	CASKVGGRRTGELFF	TGTGCCAGCAAGGTTGGCGGGAGACGCACCGGGGAGCTGTTTTTT
NA	NA	TRBV30	TRBJ2-1	CACPGPAYNEQFF	TGTGCCTGTCCGGGCCCCGCCTACAATGAGCAGTTCTTC
NA	NA	TRBV27	TRBJ2-2	CASSLSFRAANTGELFF	TGTGCCAGCAGTTTATCGTTCAGGGCCGCGAACACCGGGGAGCTGTTTTTT
TRBD2	NA	TRBV4-1	TRBJ2-7	CASSPRGGTTYEQYF	TGCGCCAGCAGCCCCCGGGGTGGGACTACCTACGAGCAGTACTTC
TRBD2	NA	TRBV5-1	TRBJ2-1	CASSTSGRENEQFF	TGCGCCAGCAGCACCAGCGGGAGGGAAAATGAGCAGTTCTTC
NA	NA	TRBV2	TRBJ1-6	CASNVRVNSPLHF	TGTGCCAGCAACGTGAGGGTGAATTCACCCCTCCACTTT
NA	NA	TRBV7-9	TRBJ1-2	CASSPSGARRPLYGYTF	TGTGCCAGCAGCCCCTCAGGAGCCAGGCGACCTCTATATGGCTACACCTTC
NA	once	TRBV7-3	TRBJ2-3	CASSLMQNTDTQYF	TGTGCCAGCAGCTTAATGCAGAACACAGATACGCAGTATTTT
NA	NA	TRBV5-4	TRBJ2-4	CASSQGGQAQSPFQYF	TGTGCCAGCAGCCAGGGAGGACAGGCGCAGTCTCCATTTCAGTACTTC
TRBD1	few	TRBV5-1	TRBJ1-1	CASSRDRGDTEAFF	TGCGCCAGCAGCAGAGACAGGGGGGACACTGAAGCTTTCTTT
NA	NA	TRBV27	TRBJ2-4	CAGSFEAKNIQYF	TGTGCCGGCAGTTTTGAAGCCAAAAACATTCAGTACTTC
TRBD2	NA	TRBV6-6	TRBJ2-2	CASSYGTSTGELFF	TGTGCCAGCAGTTACGGGACTAGCACCGGGGAGCTGTTTTTT
NA	NA	TRBV5-1	TRBJ1-5	CASSEYPNSNQPQHF	TGCGCCAGCAGCGAGTACCCTAATAGCAATCAGCCCCAGCATTTT
TRBD2	NA	TRBV28	TRBJ2-7	CASRTSGLASEQYF	TGTGCCAGCAGGACCTCGGGACTAGCGTCCGAGCAGTACTTC
NA	once	TRBV6-6	TRBJ1-4	CASNKGATNEKLFF	TGTGCCAGCAATAAGGGTGCAACTAATGAAAAACTGTTTTTT
NA	NA	TRBV15	TRBJ2-5	CATSRGSSETQYF	TGTGCCACCAGCCGGGGGAGTTCGGAGACCCAGTACTTC
NA	NA	TRBV27	TRBJ1-1	CASSLSWWGLTEAFF	TGTGCCAGCAGTTTATCGTGGTGGGGGCTCACTGAAGCTTTCTTT
TRBD1	NA	TRBV7-3	TRBJ2-1	CASSLRQGASYNEQFF	TGTGCCAGCAGCCTCAGACAGGGGGCGTCCTACAATGAGCAGTTCTTC
TRBD2	NA	TRBV5-4	TRBJ2-3	CATRDGWGPGLVADTQYF	TGTGCCACCCGCGACGGGTGGGGCCCGGGACTAGTAGCAGATACGCAGTATTTT
NA	NA	TRBV7-2	TRBJ2-5	CASSLRQVALETQYF	TGTGCCAGCAGCTTGCGACAGGTAGCTTTAGAGACCCAGTACTTC
NA	NA	TRBV20-1	TRBJ1-1	CRGGHTEAFF	TGCAGGGGGGGGCACACTGAAGCTTTCTTT
NA	NA	TRBV7-9	TRBJ1-4	CASSLGIGEKLFF	TGTGCCAGCAGCTTAGGCATAGGGGAAAAACTGTTTTTT
TRBD2	NA	TRBV10-2	TRBJ2-7	CASSESMRTSFEQYF	TGCGCCAGCAGTGAGTCCATGAGGACTAGCTTCGAGCAGTACTTC
TRBD1	NA	TRBV28	TRBJ1-2	CASSFSGGFGYGYTF	TGTGCCAGCAGTTTCTCAGGGGGATTTGGGTATGGCTACACCTTC
NA	NA	TRBV19	TRBJ1-1	CASSLYSGRNGAEAFF	TGTGCCAGTAGTCTTTATTCCGGGAGGAACGGGGCTGAAGCTTTCTTT